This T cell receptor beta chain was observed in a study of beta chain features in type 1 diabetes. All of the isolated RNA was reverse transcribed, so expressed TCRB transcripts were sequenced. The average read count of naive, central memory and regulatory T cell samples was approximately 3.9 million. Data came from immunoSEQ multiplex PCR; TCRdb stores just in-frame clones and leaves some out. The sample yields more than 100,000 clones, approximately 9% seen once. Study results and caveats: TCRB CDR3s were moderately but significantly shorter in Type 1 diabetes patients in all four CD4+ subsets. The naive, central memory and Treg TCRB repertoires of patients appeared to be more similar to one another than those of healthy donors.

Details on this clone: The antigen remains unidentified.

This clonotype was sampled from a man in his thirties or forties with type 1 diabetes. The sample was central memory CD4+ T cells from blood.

CDR3 amino acids: CASSQDLGQRRNTIYF. CDR3 nucleotide sequence: TGCGCCAGCAGCCAAGACTTGGGACAGAGGAGGAACACCATATATTTT. This chain uses TRBV4-1 with TRBJ1-3; TRBD1 matches 7 bases. Germline V CDR1 and CDR2: MGHRA, YSYEKL. The junction had 9 bases not matched to a gene; V was cut back by 0 bases and J by 7 bases. The CDR3 extends over 16 amino acids.